This T cell receptor (beta chain) derives from a study of radiotherapy plus CTLA-4 blockade in lung cancer. About the study: Objective responses arose in approximately 17% of patients, and around 32% experienced disease control.

General study points: Tumor-origin TCR clones grew in blood after radiotherapy plus ipilimumab.

Produced via immunoSEQ multiplex PCR; TCRdb's table is partial and in-frame only. The data hold approximately 25,000 clones, with about three quarters observed a single time. Trimming took 4 bases from V and 5 from J; bases not matched to a gene: 7. The CDR3 sequence is 14 residues long. CDR1 is LNHDA and CDR2 is SQIVND in the germline V gene (reference sequence). Remarks on this clone: Its antigen is unknown.

The material sequenced was peripheral blood, taken from a patient treated with radiotherapy plus ipilimumab. This chain connects TRBV19 to TRBJ1-2; 7 bases match TRBD1. The TCR comes from a human donor with non-small cell lung cancer who had stable disease on radiotherapy plus ipilimumab. CDR3: CASSTLGQPYGYTF. CDR3 nucleotides: TGTGCCAGTAGTACCCTGGGACAGCCTTATGGCTACACCTTC.